Listed below are T cell receptor beta chains from one sample, sequenced in a study of T cells in Graves' hyperthyroidism and ophthalmopathy. TCRdb itself ran the multiplex PCR reads through MiXCR, one entry per CDR3 protein. The sample records approximately 510,000 distinct CDR3 sequences, around 21% being singletons. The sequenced sample was blood. These TCRs come from a man between 18 and 35 years old with Graves' hyperthyroidism. The CDR3 runs from the conserved cysteine through the conserved F or W. D genes are given only for firm matches. For some rows the clone size is stated as once, few or many, or as a class when expanded; others skip it.

v_gene	abundance	d_gene	j_gene	CDR3nt	CDR3aa
TRBV6-1	many	.	TRBJ1-5	TGTGCCAGCAGTGTCAAAGGCGGACAGAGGAATCAGCCCCAGCATTTT	CASSVKGGQRNQPQHF
TRBV5-1	many	.	TRBJ2-2	TGCGCCAGCAGCTTGGACAACACCGGGGAGCTGTTTTTT	CASSLDNTGELFF
TRBV28	many	.	TRBJ2-7	TGTGCCAGCAGTTTATATGGGGGGACCTCCTACGAGCAGTACTTC	CASSLYGGTSYEQYF
TRBV27	many	.	TRBJ2-7	TGTGCCAGCAGTCTAGGGAGCGGCGAGCAGTACTTC	CASSLGSGEQYF
TRBV6-2/TRBV6-3	many	.	TRBJ1-2	TGTGCCAGTCAAGGGTACAGCGCCTATGGCTACACCTTC	CASQGYSAYGYTF
TRBV5-5	few	TRBD1	TRBJ1-1	TGTGCCAGCAGCTTTGAGGGGGCCGGGAACACTGAAGCTTTCTTT	CASSFEGAGNTEAFF
TRBV12-3/TRBV12-4	many	TRBD2	TRBJ2-4	TGTGCCAGCAGTTTGAGTAGGGCGGGGGTAGCCAAAAACATTCAGTACTTC	CASSLSRAGVAKNIQYF
TRBV11-3	.	.	TRBJ2-5	TGTGCCAGCAGCAGGGGACTGAGGCAGCAAGAGACCCAGTACTTC	CASSRGLRQQETQYF
TRBV30	many	.	TRBJ2-7	TGTGCCTGGAGTGTAACGGGGGCTGAGCAGTACTTC	CAWSVTGAEQYF
TRBV28	many	TRBD1	TRBJ1-1	TGTACCAGCAGTTTCTGGGTCAGGGGGCGGGACACTGAAGCTTTCTTT	CTSSFWVRGRDTEAFF
TRBV2	many	.	TRBJ2-7	TGTGCCAGCAGAGAAGCGGGACAGGCCCACGAGCAGTACTTC	CASREAGQAHEQYF
TRBV12-3/TRBV12-4	.	.	TRBJ2-4	TGTGCCAGCAGTCCTACCGGGACGGAAGTCCGAAACATTCAGTACTTC	CASSPTGTEVRNIQYF
TRBV20-1	few	TRBD1	TRBJ1-6	TGCAGTGCTAGTGGGGGGACAGGGGGCCTCCTTAATTCACCCCTCCACTTT	CSASGGTGGLLNSPLHF
TRBV24-1	few	.	TRBJ2-5	TGTGCCACCAGTGATTTTGACGGTGGCGGGGAGACCCAGTACTTC	CATSDFDGGGETQYF
TRBV20-1	.	.	TRBJ2-7	TGCAGTGCTATCCCCCAAGGGGCTATTTACGAGCAGTACTTC	CSAIPQGAIYEQYF
TRBV5-1	few	.	TRBJ2-5	TGCGCCAGCAGTGATAGTCGGGAAGAGACCAAGTACTTC	CASSDSREETKYF
TRBV6-1	.	TRBD1	TRBJ1-1	TGTGCCACGGGACAGGGGACGACTGAAGCTTTCTTT	CATGQGTTEAFF
TRBV6-5	many	.	TRBJ1-2	TGTGCCAGCAGTTACACAGGCTATGGCTACACCTTC	CASSYTGYGYTF
TRBV29-1	many	TRBD1	TRBJ1-2	TGCAGCGTAGACAGGGGGGACTATGGCTACACCTTC	CSVDRGDYGYTF
TRBV20-1	.	TRBD1	TRBJ1-1	TGCAGTGCTAGAGATGAGGGGGCAAACACTGAAGCTTTCTTT	CSARDEGANTEAFF
TRBV12-3/TRBV12-4	many	.	TRBJ2-7	TGTGCCAGCAGAAAAGGACAGTTTTACGAGCAGTACTTC	CASRKGQFYEQYF
TRBV7-8	.	.	TRBJ2-7	TGTGCCAGCAGCTTAAGCAGCGGGCCTACCTACGAGCAGTACTTC	CASSLSSGPTYEQYF
TRBV5-1	many	.	TRBJ2-2	TGCGCCAGCGGCTTAAGGGGACGTCTTGGGTCCGGGGAGCTGTTTTTT	CASGLRGRLGSGELFF
TRBV20-1	many	TRBD2	TRBJ2-7	TGCAGTGCTAGAGATCGAGGAGGAGCGGGGGCGTTCTTAGCCTACGAGCAGTACTTC	CSARDRGGAGAFLAYEQYF
TRBV6-5	many	TRBD1	TRBJ1-2	TGTGCCAGCAGTTACCTAAGATTCGACAGGGGGCATGGCTACACCTTC	CASSYLRFDRGHGYTF
TRBV9	many	.	TRBJ1-2	TGTGCCAGCAGCGTAGAACCGGAAGCTAACTATGGCTACACCTTC	CASSVEPEANYGYTF
TRBV5-1	.	.	TRBJ1-2	TGCGCCAGCAGCGGCCATAGGGGAGAACGCGGCTACACCTTC	CASSGHRGERGYTF
TRBV6-2/TRBV6-3	.	TRBD1	TRBJ1-1	TGTGCCAGCAGTTACGGGGGACAGGGGAACACTGAAGCTTTCTTT	CASSYGGQGNTEAFF
TRBV12-3/TRBV12-4	many	.	TRBJ2-7	TGTGCCAGCAGTTTAGGGCAGATATCCGAGCAGTACTTC	CASSLGQISEQYF
TRBV12-3/TRBV12-4	many	.	TRBJ1-3	TGTGCCAGCAGTCGCGCGGGAAACACCATATATTTT	CASSRAGNTIYF